Each of the 32 T cell receptor beta chains below was sequenced from the same sample in a study of Ad26.COV2.S vaccination and SARS-CoV-2 variants. The protocol was immunoSEQ multiplex PCR, while the TCRdb copy is restricted to in-frame clones and leaves out a portion. The sample yields over 300,000 clones, about 83% seen once. As to treatment: approximately 18 received Ad26.COV2.S at low or high dose, single or two shots; about 5 received placebo; per-sample allocation not given. The samples date from day 63 after the first vaccine or placebo injection. This specimen was peripheral blood, taken in a trial of Ad26.COV2.S vaccine versus placebo. These receptors all come from a person between 18 and 65 years old who received the Ad26.COV2.S COVID-19 vaccine or a placebo.

This rearrangement joins TRBV28 to TRBJ2-4; D call uncertain. Germline lookup yields CDR1 MDHEN and CDR2 SYDVKM. The CDR3 covers 14 residues. V was cut by 3 bases and J by 0 bases, with 6 bases left in between. CDR3 loop: CASSFVIAKNIQYF. The CDR3 region has the DNA TGTGCCAGCAGTTTCGTGATAGCCAAAAACATTCAGTACTTC.

The rearrangement joins TRBV24-1 to TRBJ2-1; D is unclear. The CDR3 runs 13 residues. CDR1 and CDR2 from the germline V gene are KGHDR and SFDVKD. Trimming left V 5 bases short and J 4 bases short, with 8 bases between. The CDR3 nucleotides are TGTGCCACCAGTGGTCCGAATTACAATGAGCAGTTCTTC. Translating it yields CATSGPNYNEQFF.

This clone came up once. The gene calls are TRBV11-2 and TRBJ2-7, with TRBD1 matching 12 bases. Germline V lookup: CDR1 SGHAT, CDR2 FQNNGV. Unmatched junction bases numbered 7, after V lost 0 bases and J lost 7 bases. This CDR3 comprises 16 residues. The CDR3 protein is CASSLDGDRGLVEQYF. DNA of the CDR3: TGTGCCAGCAGCTTAGACGGGGACAGGGGGCTTGTGGAGCAGTACTTC.

This chain connects TRBV7-2 to TRBJ2-1; 11 nucleotides match TRBD2. The J segment lost 12 bases and the V segment lost 6 bases, leaving 13 bases of the junction unmatched. Germline lookup yields CDR1 SGHTA and CDR2 FQGNSA. The CDR3 spans 15 residues. In DNA, the CDR3 is TGTGCCAGCAGTACTCAAGGGACTAGCGGATTTGGGCAGTTCTTC. It translates to CASSTQGTSGFGQFF.

This clone was seen a few times. The V and J genes are TRBV27 and TRBJ2-7; no clear D. The V gene lost 0 bases and the J gene lost 6 bases, with 15 bases spanning the gap. The CDR3 sequence is 15 residues long. Germline loops: CDR1 MNHEY, CDR2 SMNVEV (reference sequence). The CDR3 protein is CASSLSRLDSAEQYF. The CDR3 nucleotides are TGTGCCAGCAGTTTATCGAGGCTTGATTCCGCCGAGCAGTACTTC.

The genes are TRBV2 and TRBJ2-1, with D unclear. The CDR3 covers 15 residues. Germline V lookup: CDR1 SNHLY, CDR2 FYNNEI. V was shortened by 1 base and J by 2 bases, with 9 bases between the two germline ends. CDR3 region: CASSEGTSPYNEQFF. CDR3 in DNA: TGTGCCAGCAGTGAAGGGACGTCCCCCTACAATGAGCAGTTCTTC.

The chain links TRBV12-3 or TRBV12-4 to TRBJ1-2, with D perhaps TRBD1 (5 bases). CDR3 size: 13 residues. V was shortened by 7 bases and J by 4 bases, with 13 bases between the two germline ends. The CDR3 spells CASTLQAGYGYTF. The CDR3 DNA follows: TGTGCCAGCACCCTACAGGCGGGCTATGGCTACACCTTC.

V usage is TRBV24-1 and J usage is TRBJ2-5, with TRBD1 matching 8 bases. Germline V gives CDR1 KGHDR, CDR2 SFDVKD. The CDR3 consists of 15 residues. V shed 4 bases and J 2 bases; nucleotides not matched to a gene: 5. The CDR3 loop is CATSDHRGSQETQYF. The CDR3 DNA reads as TGTGCCACCAGTGACCACAGGGGGTCTCAAGAGACCCAGTACTTC.

V is TRBV18 and J is TRBJ1-1; D possibly corresponds to TRBD1 (6 bases). The CDR3 has 14 amino acids. CDR1 and CDR2 from the germline V gene are KGHSH and LQKENI. Trimming pared 3 bases from V and 1 base from J, leaving 9 bases between. The CDR3 spells CASSPQGPNTEAFF. The DNA for the CDR3 is TGTGCCAGCTCACCGCAGGGGCCGAACACTGAAGCTTTCTTT.

In this sample, this clone turned up once. This chain joins TRBV5-1 and TRBJ2-7; 7 nucleotides match TRBD2. The junction had 7 bases not matched to a gene; V was cut back by 0 bases and J by 7 bases. Germline V gene lookup returns CDR1 SGHRS and CDR2 YFSETQ. CDR3 length: 14 amino acids. The CDR3 protein is CASSLATPGGEQYF. CDR3 DNA: TGCGCCAGCAGCTTGGCCACCCCGGGAGGAGAGCAGTACTTC.

The rearrangement uses TRBV9 and TRBJ1-6; D call uncertain. Trimming removed 0 bases from V and 9 bases from J, with 13 bases in between. Germline CDR1 SGDLS, CDR2 YYNGEE. This CDR3 spans 15 amino acids. CDR3 sequence reads: CASSVEGLGISPLHF. Here the CDR3 DNA reads TGTGCCAGCAGCGTAGAAGGCCTGGGGATTTCACCCCTCCACTTT.

V gene TRBV5-5 combines with J gene TRBJ1-5; D call uncertain. The CDR3 totals 15 residues. The V and J ends lost 0 bases and 2 bases respectively, with 9 bases between them. CDR1 and CDR2 from the germline V gene are SGHKS and YYEKEE (reference sequence). The DNA for the CDR3 is TGTGCCAGCAGCTTGGAGGCTCTCGGCAATCAGCCCCAGCATTTT. Translated, it gives CASSLEALGNQPQHF.

This clone was picked up many times. J is TRBJ2-1 and V is TRBV7-9; no clear D. Looked up from germline, CDR1 is SEHNR and CDR2 is FQNEAQ (reference sequence). CDR3 size: 12 residues. The V and J ends lost 2 bases and 6 bases respectively, with 5 bases between them. CDR3 amino acids: CASSLHVNEQFF. The DNA for the CDR3 is TGTGCCAGCAGCTTACACGTCAATGAGCAGTTCTTC.

This clone was picked up a small number of times. The chain carries TRBV4-2 and TRBJ1-1, with D uncertain. The CDR3 has 13 amino acids. Germline V gene data show CDR1 as LGHNA and CDR2 as YNFKEQ. With 1 base removed from V and 1 base from J, the gap between germline ends came to 4 bases. The CDR3 sequence: CASSQVRNTEAFF. The CDR3 bases are TGTGCCAGCAGCCAAGTCCGGAACACTGAAGCTTTCTTT.

The V and J genes are TRBV19 and TRBJ1-1, with a tentative D call TRBD1 (6 bases). V lost 10 bases and J lost 1, with 19 bases in between. Per the germline V gene, CDR1 is LNHDA and CDR2 is SQIVND (reference sequence). This CDR3 is 15 amino acids long. The CDR3 loop is CATRGWGTRNTEAFF. The CDR3 bases are TGTGCCACGCGGGGGTGGGGGACACGGAACACTGAAGCTTTCTTT.

The rearrangement joins TRBV10-3 to TRBJ2-3, with unresolved D. Germline assignment: CDR1 ENHRY and CDR2 SYGVKD. V lost 10 bases to trimming and J lost 1 base, with 18 bases between them. The CDR3 has 15 amino acids. In DNA, the CDR3 is TGTGCCACGGTAAGACAAGCGCTCGGCACAGATACGCAGTATTTT. As protein: CATVRQALGTDTQYF.

V is TRBV19 and J is TRBJ2-1, with D possibly matching TRBD1 (6 bases). From germline, CDR1 is LNHDA and CDR2 SQIVND (reference sequence). Trimming cost V 4 bases and J 7 bases, with 11 bases left between them. CDR3 length: 13 amino acids. CDR3 nucleotide sequence: TGTGCCAGTAGTACACCTCAGGGGAATGAGCAGTTCTTC. Translated, it gives CASSTPQGNEQFF.

This clone showed up just once. The J gene is TRBJ1-2, the V gene TRBV5-1; TRBD1 aligns across 9 bases. The CDR3 spans 15 residues. CDR1 is SGHRS and CDR2 is YFSETQ in the germline V gene. J lost 6 bases, V lost 0 bases, and 6 bases had no gene match. This CDR3 is CASSLGAGTGNGYTF. The CDR3 bases are TGCGCCAGCAGCTTGGGGGCAGGGACAGGGAATGGCTACACCTTC. Full variable domain (remainder filled in from reference TRBV5-1 and TRBJ1-2): KAGVTQTPRYLIKTRGQQVTLSCSPISGHRSVSWYQQTPGQGLQFLFEYFSETQRNKGNFPGRFSGRQFSNSRSEMNVSTLELGDSALYLCASSLGAGTGNGYTFGSGTRLTVV.

This sequence joins TRBV4-1 and TRBJ2-2; D gene uncertain. The CDR3 contains 15 residues. In germline, CDR1 is MGHRA, CDR2 YSYEKL. The ends were cut back, 3 bases at V and 1 base at J, with 9 bases in the middle. DNA of the CDR3: TGCGCCAGCAGCCATTTTCCCCAGAACACCGGGGAGCTGTTTTTT. Translated: CASSHFPQNTGELFF.

The chain recombines TRBV7-3 with TRBJ2-1, with D uncertain. This CDR3 is 14 amino acids long. Trimming stripped 3 bases from V and 6 bases from J, with 12 bases between. Germline CDR1 is SGHTA and CDR2 is FQGTGA. CDR3 sequence (DNA): TGTGCCAGCAGCTTTAGGCCCTCTGGCAATGAGCAGTTCTTC. Translating it yields CASSFRPSGNEQFF. Using reference TRBV7-3 and TRBJ2-1 for the parts outside the CDR3, the full variable domain is GAGVSQTPSNKVTEKGKYVELRCDPISGHTALYWYRQSLGQGPEFLIYFQGTGAADDSGLPNDRFFAVRPEGSVSTLKIQRTERGDSAVYLCASSFRPSGNEQFFGPGTRLTVL.

V gene TRBV7-2 combines with J gene TRBJ1-2; D uncertain. This CDR3 is 16 amino acids long. Per germline, CDR1 SGHTA and CDR2 FQGNSA. Trimming stripped 4 bases from V and 2 bases from J, with 17 bases between. Here the CDR3 DNA reads TGTGCCAGCAGCTCGAAAGAGCGGGCCGCGAACTATGGCTACACCTTC. The encoded protein is CASSSKERAANYGYTF.

This rearrangement joins TRBV5-1 to TRBJ2-1; D unresolved. The germline CDR1 and CDR2 sequences are SGHRS and YFSETQ. The CDR3 totals 13 residues. The V end was cut by 5 bases, the J end by 2 bases, with 8 bases between. The CDR3 nucleotides read TGCGCCAGCAGTTTACCCCCCTACAATGAGCAGTTCTTC. Amino acid sequence: CASSLPPYNEQFF.

The V and J genes are TRBV13 and TRBJ1-2; 8 nucleotides align to TRBD1. This CDR3 has 14 amino acids. In germline, CDR1 is PRHDT, CDR2 FYEKMQ (reference sequence). The V and J ends lost 4 bases and 13 bases, in that order; junction bases with no gene match: 14. CDR3 amino acids: CASSSLPPGQVATF. The CDR3 DNA follows: TGTGCCAGCAGCTCTCTCCCCCCGGGACAGGTGGCCACCTTC.

The J gene is TRBJ1-1, the V gene TRBV4-1; the D gene is possibly TRBD1 (5 bases). The CDR3 has 13 residues. V was pared by 4 bases and J by 5 bases, with 11 bases between. Per the germline V gene, CDR1 is MGHRA and CDR2 is YSYEKL. The CDR3 loop is CASSLARGTEAFF. As DNA, the CDR3 is TGCGCCAGCAGCCTGGCCCGGGGGACTGAAGCTTTCTTT.

The chain carries TRBV7-9 and TRBJ2-5; 11 nucleotides agree with TRBD1. The V and J ends lost 5 bases and 5 bases, in that order; junction bases with no gene match: 7. CDR1 and CDR2 from the germline V gene are SEHNR and FQNEAQ (reference sequence). The CDR3 totals 15 residues. The CDR3 region is CASSPRDRGLETQYF. CDR3 DNA: TGTGCCAGCAGCCCCCGGGACAGGGGGTTGGAGACCCAGTACTTC.

This clone showed up just once. This sequence joins TRBV14 and TRBJ2-1, with D maybe TRBD2 (6 bases). The CDR3 has 13 residues. Germline lookup yields CDR1 SGHDN and CDR2 FVKESK. V was pared by 3 bases and J by 10 bases, with 13 bases between. The CDR3 nucleotides are TGTGCCAGCAGCCAGAGCCTCAGCGGGGAGCAGTTCTTC. This gives the protein CASSQSLSGEQFF.

The chain combines TRBV27 with TRBJ1-1; D not resolved. Germline V gene data show CDR1 as MNHEY and CDR2 as SMNVEV (reference sequence). CDR3 length: 15 residues. Trimming stripped 3 bases from V and 7 bases from J, with 18 bases between. The chain's CDR3 is CASSLSADRIFEAFF. CDR3 DNA sequence: TGTGCCAGCAGTTTGTCTGCGGACCGCATCTTTGAAGCTTTCTTT.

The chain recombines TRBV7-9 with TRBJ1-2, with 8 bases that match TRBD1. V shed 4 bases, J shed 7 bases, and the junction held 11 bases outside the gene matches. Germline V CDR1 and CDR2: SEHNR, FQNEAQ (reference sequence). The CDR3 covers 15 residues. The CDR3 DNA reads as TGTGCCAGCAGCTCCATCGCAGGGGGCTTTTTTGGCTACACCTTC. Translating it yields CASSSIAGGFFGYTF.

The chain is built from TRBV5-6 and TRBJ1-2, with D perhaps matching TRBD1 (5 bases). Germline V gene lookup returns CDR1 SGHDT and CDR2 YYEEEE. The V and J ends lost 1 base and 4 bases respectively, with 11 bases between them. The CDR3 loop spans 14 amino acids. The CDR3 loop is CASSLLSRVYGYTF. The CDR3 DNA reads TGTGCCAGCAGCTTGCTCTCCAGGGTCTATGGCTACACCTTC.

V and J are TRBV19 and TRBJ1-5; 7 bases map to TRBD1. The CDR3 is 15 residues long. V gave up 6 bases and J gave up 2 bases; unmatched junction bases: 7. CDR1 and CDR2 (germline): LNHDA, SQIVND (reference sequence). CDR3 in DNA: TGTGCCAGTAGCCCCACCGGGACAGGCAATCAGCCCCAGCATTTT. This gives the protein CASSPTGTGNQPQHF.

This chain links TRBV10-3 with TRBJ2-2; possibly TRBD1 for D (6 bases). Trimming took off 3 bases at V and 4 bases at J, with 12 bases between the two ends. The CDR3 has 15 residues. In germline, CDR1 is ENHRY, CDR2 SYGVKD. CDR3 region: CAISEGRGGTGELFF. The CDR3 nucleotides are TGTGCCATCAGTGAAGGCAGGGGTGGCACCGGGGAGCTGTTTTTT.

The chain uses TRBV6-6 and TRBJ1-5; maybe TRBD1 (5 bases). Per germline, CDR1 MNHNY and CDR2 SVGAGI (reference sequence). The V gene lost 2 bases and the J gene lost 5 bases, with 10 bases spanning the gap. The CDR3 extends over 14 amino acids. The CDR3 loop is CASSYPGNYQPQHF. The CDR3 DNA follows: TGTGCCAGCAGTTACCCAGGGAACTATCAGCCCCAGCATTTT.